A single sample is the source of the 19 T cell receptor beta chains below, sequenced in a study of neurological immune-mediated disorders. Time point of the sample: longitudinal time-point 1 (baseline). TCRdb reprocessed the 5' RACE reads with MiXCR, giving one entry per CDR3 protein. The sample yields over 70,000 distinct CDR3 sequences, 10% seen once. The sequencing sample was made of PBMCs. These receptors came from a man under 40 in good health.

CDR3: CAISESKGSETQYF. As DNA, the CDR3 is TGTGCCATCAGTGAGTCGAAGGGGTCGGAGACCCAGTACTTC. This rearrangement joins TRBV10-3 to TRBJ2-5; D possibly corresponds to TRBD1 (5 bases). The CDR3 is made up of 14 amino acids. Looked up from germline, CDR1 is ENHRY and CDR2 is SYGVKD. Trimming left V 0 bases short and J 5 bases short, with 10 bases between.

The chain has TRBV28 and TRBJ1-1, with no clear D. From germline, CDR1 is MDHEN and CDR2 SYDVKM. The CDR3 covers 11 residues. Trimming took off 5 bases at V and 6 bases at J, with 7 bases between the two ends. The CDR3 here is CASSVQSEAFF. In DNA form, the CDR3 reads TGTGCCAGCAGTGTACAATCTGAAGCTTTCTTT.

This clonotype was counted many times. This chain joins TRBV27 and TRBJ2-7, with 15 bases matching TRBD2. V dropped 5 bases and J dropped 7; count of bases not matched to a gene: 12. Germline CDR1 reads MNHEY; CDR2 reads SMNVEV (reference sequence). This CDR3 has 17 amino acids. This CDR3 reads CASSPGLAGGEVREQYF. Written as DNA, the CDR3 is TGTGCCAGCAGTCCGGGACTAGCGGGAGGAGAAGTACGAGAGCAGTACTTC.

This clonotype was seen ten or more times. The V and J genes are TRBV7-6 and TRBJ2-7, with D perhaps matching TRBD1 (6 bases). This CDR3 contains 14 residues. In germline, CDR1 is SGHVS, CDR2 FNYEAQ. V was clipped by 1 base and J by 0 bases, with 7 bases between them. The DNA for the CDR3 is TGTGCCAGCAGCTTAGGGGACATCTCCTACGAGCAGTACTTC. This codes for CASSLGDISYEQYF.

This clonotype was detected ten times or more. V usage is TRBV9 and J usage is TRBJ2-6, with unresolved D. Looked up from germline, CDR1 is SGDLS and CDR2 is YYNGEE. V lost 0 bases to trimming and J lost 1 base, with 8 bases between them. The CDR3 spans 16 residues. CDR3 amino acids: CASSVGSTSGANVLTF. CDR3 sequence (DNA): TGTGCCAGCAGCGTAGGGTCTACTTCTGGGGCCAACGTCCTGACTTTC.

In its sample, this clonotype was seen many times. This chain uses TRBV29-1 with TRBJ2-7; D may be TRBD1 or TRBD2 (5 bases each). Germline values: CDR1 SQVTM, CDR2 ANQGSEA. The CDR3 loop spans 13 amino acids. The CDR3 sequence: CILSGTDTYEQYF. CDR3 nucleotides: TGCATCTTATCCGGGACGGACACCTACGAGCAGTACTTC.

The genes are TRBV18 and TRBJ1-1; 8 bases match TRBD1. The CDR3 is 14 residues long. Trimming removed 6 bases from V and 4 bases from J; junction bases left unmatched: 7. Germline V gene sequence: CDR1 KGHSH, CDR2 LQKENI. The CDR3 spells CASSQRQGSTEAFF. The CDR3, as DNA: TGTGCCAGCTCCCAACGACAGGGGAGCACTGAAGCTTTCTTT. The full variable domain, its missing parts supplied by reference TRBV18 and TRBJ1-1, is NAGVMQNPRHLVRRRGQEARLRCSPMKGHSHVYWYRQLPEEGLKFMVYLQKENIIDESGMPKERFSAEFPKEGPSILRIQQVVRGDSAAYFCASSQRQGSTEAFFGQGTRLTVV.

This clonotype was detected many times. This chain connects TRBV28 to TRBJ2-6; D remains ambiguous. The ends were cut back, 6 bases at V and 0 bases at J, with 9 bases in the middle. Germline CDR1 is MDHEN and CDR2 is SYDVKM. CDR3 length: 15 residues. CDR3: CASSQDSSGANVLTF. The CDR3 bases are TGTGCCAGCAGCCAGGATAGCTCTGGGGCCAACGTCCTGACTTTC.

Many counts were recorded for this clonotype. J is TRBJ1-1 and V is TRBV7-2; the D gene is possibly TRBD1 (5 bases). CDR1 and CDR2 from the germline V gene are SGHTA and FQGNSA. CDR3 size: 18 residues. V lost 1 base, J lost 6 bases, and 24 bases lay in between. This CDR3 is CASSLGYSGRRRGSEAFF. The CDR3 nucleotides read TGTGCCAGCAGCTTAGGGTACTCAGGGAGAAGACGGGGCTCTGAAGCTTTCTTT.

At least ten counts were recorded for this clonotype. The chain couples TRBV27 to TRBJ2-7, with D tentatively TRBD2 (5 bases). The germline CDR1 and CDR2 sequences are MNHEY and SMNVEV (reference sequence). The CDR3 is 13 amino acids. Trimming took off 7 bases at V and 1 base at J, with 11 bases between the two ends. CDR3 nucleotides: TGTGCCAGCATGGTGACGGGATCCTACGAGCAGTACTTC. Amino acids: CASMVTGSYEQYF.

In this sample, this clonotype turned up many times. The CDR3 DNA reads TGCGCCAGCAGCTGGGCGGACAGGGGGGGCGAGCAGTACTTC. It yields the protein CASSWADRGGEQYF. The J gene is TRBJ2-7, the V gene TRBV5-1, with 10 bases identical to TRBD1. After removal of 3 bases from V and 6 bases from J, the junction contained 6 bases not matched to a gene. Germline CDR1 is SGHRS and CDR2 is YFSETQ. This CDR3 is 14 amino acids long.

The sample holds many counts of this clonotype. The chain joins TRBV6-6 to TRBJ2-7; TRBD1 matches 8 bases. With 4 bases clipped from V and 3 bases from J, the junction kept 5 bases outside the gene matches. Germline loops: CDR1 MNHNY, CDR2 SVGAGI (reference sequence). This CDR3 region has 14 residues. In DNA form, the CDR3 reads TGTGCCAGCAGTTCTCCGGGACAGGACTACGAGCAGTACTTC. It yields the protein CASSSPGQDYEQYF.

This clonotype was picked up many times. The rearrangement uses TRBV10-3 and TRBJ1-1; D unresolved. The V gene's germline CDR1 is ENHRY and CDR2 SYGVKD. The CDR3 runs to 13 residues. V was clipped by 0 bases and J by 3 bases, with 5 bases between them. The CDR3, as DNA: TGTGCCATCAGTGAGTCTGGATACACTGAAGCTTTCTTT. It codes for CAISESGYTEAFF.

The genes are TRBV5-1 and TRBJ2-1, with TRBD1 matching 8 bases. Germline V gene lookup returns CDR1 SGHRS and CDR2 YFSETQ. The junction had 7 bases not matched to a gene; V was cut back by 0 bases and J by 5 bases. This CDR3 is built from 16 residues. The CDR3 nucleotides read TGCGCCAGCAGCTTGGCTGGCCAGGGGGCCCACAATGAGCAGTTCTTC. This encodes CASSLAGQGAHNEQFF.

This clonotype was seen more than once but under ten times. This chain uses TRBV7-3 with TRBJ2-1; TRBD1 or TRBD2 may be the D gene (5 bases each). From germline, CDR1 is SGHTA and CDR2 FQGTGA. This CDR3 spans 14 amino acids. V gave up 6 bases and J gave up 4 bases, with 13 bases separating them. The DNA for the CDR3 is TGTGCCAGCAGGTCCGGGACGGATTACAATGAGCAGTTCTTC. Its translation: CASRSGTDYNEQFF.

This clonotype was found many times. The CDR3 loop reads CAISERVQAQETQYF. The CDR3, as DNA: TGTGCCATCAGTGAGCGTGTACAGGCTCAAGAGACCCAGTACTTC. The rearrangement joins TRBV10-3 to TRBJ2-5, with D possibly matching TRBD1 (5 bases). Germline CDR1 and CDR2: ENHRY and SYGVKD. The CDR3 sequence is 15 residues long. The ends were cut back, 2 bases at V and 2 bases at J, with 12 bases in the middle.

This clonotype showed up many times. This sequence joins TRBV7-6 and TRBJ2-2, with D perhaps TRBD1 (6 bases). The V end lost 5 bases, the J end lost 2 bases, and 15 bases lay between the germline ends. Germline CDR1 SGHVS, CDR2 FNYEAQ. This CDR3 contains 16 residues. DNA of the CDR3: TGTGCCAGCAGCCTCCGGGACACCACTAACACCGGGGAGCTGTTTTTT. It specifies CASSLRDTTNTGELFF.

Many counts were recorded for this clonotype. The chain is built from TRBV29-1 and TRBJ2-3, with D possibly matching TRBD1 (6 bases). The CDR3 covers 15 residues. Trimming removed 0 bases at V and 2 bases at J, with 12 bases between. Germline V gene lookup returns CDR1 SQVTM and CDR2 ANQGSEA. The CDR3: CSVEDDRNSTDTQYF. The DNA of the CDR3 is TGCAGCGTTGAAGATGACAGGAATTCCACAGATACGCAGTATTTT.

This clonotype has at least ten counts. V usage is TRBV5-6 and J usage is TRBJ2-1, with D possibly called TRBD1 or TRBD2 (5 bases each). The length of the CDR3 is 17 residues. With 2 bases removed from V and 2 bases from J, the gap between germline ends came to 17 bases. Germline values: CDR1 SGHDT, CDR2 YYEEEE. The chain's CDR3 is CASSLPSLEGPYNEQFF. The CDR3 DNA reads as TGTGCCAGCAGCTTACCCTCCCTTGAGGGGCCCTACAATGAGCAGTTCTTC.